This is a list of T cell receptor beta chains from one sample in a study of regulatory T cells in long-lasting Graves disease. TCRdb independently ran MiXCR on the multiplex PCR reads; one entry per CDR3 protein. The top ten clones hold 20% of a sample with roughly 350,000 distinct CDR3 sequences, around 16% of them seen once. Separately, the same data were catalogued under a study of T cells in Graves' hyperthyroidism and ophthalmopathy.

Sequencing was performed on peripheral blood mononuclear cells (PBMCs), taken at new diagnosis, from a patient treated with antithyroid drugs. These receptors came from a woman aged 18-29 years with Graves disease. Each CDR3 is given with its conserved first and last residue. D genes are given only for firm matches. A row's size may be missing; if present it is once, few, many or a size class.

d_call j_call clone_size v_call cdr3_nt cdr3_aa
TRBD1 TRBJ2-1 few TRBV19 TGTGCCAGTAGTACCTACGACAGGGGAGAGGGTGAGCAGTTCTTC CASSTYDRGEGEQFF
. TRBJ2-6 many TRBV5-1 TGTGCCAGCAGCTTAGGGGGATCTGGGGCCAACGTCCTGACTTTC CASSLGGSGANVLTF
TRBD1 TRBJ1-5 many TRBV20-1 TGCAGTGCTAGTAGGGAGGGGGCCCGCGATCAGCCCCAGCATTTT CSASREGARDQPQHF
. TRBJ2-2 few TRBV4-2 TGTGCCAGCAGCCAAGCGGGTAGGAACACCGGGGAGCTGTTTTTT CASSQAGRNTGELFF
. TRBJ2-7 many TRBV6-1 TGTGCCACCCGGCCGGGGCGCTCCTACGAGCAGTACTTC CATRPGRSYEQYF
TRBD2 TRBJ2-1 many TRBV12-5 TGTGCTAGTGGTTTGGTACTTGGCGGGAGGAACAATGAGCAGTTCTTC CASGLVLGGRNNEQFF
. TRBJ2-3 many TRBV12-3/TRBV12-4 TGTGCCAGCAGTTTAGGACTCCCCCGCACAGATACGCAGTATTTT CASSLGLPRTDTQYF
TRBD1 TRBJ2-7 many TRBV6-1 TGTGCCAGCAGTCTCCGGGACAGGGACGAGCAGTACTTC CASSLRDRDEQYF
. TRBJ1-1 many TRBV2 TGTGCCAGCAGTGTGTTAGGGAACACTGAAGCTTTCTTT CASSVLGNTEAFF
TRBD2 TRBJ2-2 . TRBV9 TGTGCCAGCAGCGTCGAAAGCGGGGAGAACACCGGGGAGCTGTTTTTT CASSVESGENTGELFF
. TRBJ2-5 few TRBV19 TGTGCCAGTGGCAACGAGGGGCCGGGGGAGACCCAGTACTTC CASGNEGPGETQYF
. TRBJ2-1 many TRBV30 TGTGCCTGGAGTCAGACCGGGACTGGCTACAATGAGCAGTTCTTC CAWSQTGTGYNEQFF
TRBD1 TRBJ1-4 . TRBV13 TGTGCCAGCAGCGCCCGGACAGGGGAAACTGAAAAACTGTTTTTT CASSARTGETEKLFF
TRBD1 TRBJ2-2 many TRBV6-1 TGTGCCAGCAGTCCTTACAGGGGTAACGGGGAGCTGTTTTTT CASSPYRGNGELFF
TRBD2 TRBJ2-5 many TRBV20-1 TGCAGTGCTAGAGAGGGGGGGGGAGGGCCTAGTGAGACCCAGTACTTC CSAREGGGGPSETQYF
. TRBJ2-7 . TRBV20-1 TGCAGTGCTATTCTAACTAGCTACGAGCAGTACTTC CSAILTSYEQYF
. TRBJ1-4 many TRBV3-1 TGTGCCAGCAGCCAAGGCGCCGGGGAAGAAAAACTGTTTTTT CASSQGAGEEKLFF
TRBD2 TRBJ2-4 few TRBV19 TGTGCCAGTAGTATCCAGCGGGAGTCTTCTGGTCAGTACTTC CASSIQRESSGQYF
. TRBJ1-4 . TRBV6-2/TRBV6-3 TGTGCCAGCAGTGAAGCCCAGGGCGGGGGATATGAAAAACTGTTTTTT CASSEAQGGGYEKLFF
TRBD2 TRBJ2-1 many TRBV28 TGTGCCAGCACCCACCGCGGGGGGGCCGCGGTCACTGAGCAGTTCTTC CASTHRGGAAVTEQFF
. TRBJ1-1 many TRBV5-1 TGCGCCAGCAGCTTGGGGACAAGGAACACTGAAGCTTTCTTT CASSLGTRNTEAFF
. TRBJ2-1 . TRBV9 TGTGCCAGCAGCCCCCCAGGGAGTACCCTCAATGAGCAGTTCTTC CASSPPGSTLNEQFF
TRBD2 TRBJ2-5 . TRBV3-1 TGTGCCAGCAGCCAAGAGCTCCGGGGACTAGCGGGTCAAGAGACCCAGTACTTC CASSQELRGLAGQETQYF
. TRBJ1-4 few TRBV6-1 TGTGCCAGCAGTCGAGGGACCTTAACTGAAAAACTGTTTTTT CASSRGTLTEKLFF